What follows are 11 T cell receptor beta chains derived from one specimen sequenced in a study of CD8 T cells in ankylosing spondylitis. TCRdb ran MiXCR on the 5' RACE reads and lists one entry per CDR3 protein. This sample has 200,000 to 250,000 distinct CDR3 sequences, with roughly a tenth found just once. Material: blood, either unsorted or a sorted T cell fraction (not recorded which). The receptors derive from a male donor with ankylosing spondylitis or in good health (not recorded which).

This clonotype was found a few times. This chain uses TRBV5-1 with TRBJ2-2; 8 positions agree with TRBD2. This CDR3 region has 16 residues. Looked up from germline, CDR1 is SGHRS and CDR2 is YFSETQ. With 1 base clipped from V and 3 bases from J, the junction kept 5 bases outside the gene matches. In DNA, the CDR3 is TGCGCCAGCAGCTTGAACCCCGGGGGGGACACCGGGGAGCTGTTTTTT. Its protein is CASSLNPGGDTGELFF.

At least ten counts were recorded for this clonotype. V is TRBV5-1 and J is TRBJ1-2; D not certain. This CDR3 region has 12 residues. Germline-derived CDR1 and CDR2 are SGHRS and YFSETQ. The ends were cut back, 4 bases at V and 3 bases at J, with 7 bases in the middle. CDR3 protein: CASSVEHYGYTF. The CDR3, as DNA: TGCGCCAGCAGCGTAGAGCACTATGGCTACACCTTC.

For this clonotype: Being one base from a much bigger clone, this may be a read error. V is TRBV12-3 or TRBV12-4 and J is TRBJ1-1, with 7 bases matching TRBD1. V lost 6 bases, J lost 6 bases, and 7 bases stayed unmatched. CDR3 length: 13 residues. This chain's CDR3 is CASSITGASEAFF. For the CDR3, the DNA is TGTGCCAGCAGCATTACAGGGGCCTCTGAAGCTTTCTTT.

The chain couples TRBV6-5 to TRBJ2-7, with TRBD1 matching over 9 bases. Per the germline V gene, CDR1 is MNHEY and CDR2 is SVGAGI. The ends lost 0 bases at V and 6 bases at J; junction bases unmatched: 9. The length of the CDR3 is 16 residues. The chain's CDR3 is CASSYSGTGTPFEQYF. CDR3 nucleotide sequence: TGTGCCAGCAGTTACTCGGGGACAGGGACGCCTTTCGAGCAGTACTTC.

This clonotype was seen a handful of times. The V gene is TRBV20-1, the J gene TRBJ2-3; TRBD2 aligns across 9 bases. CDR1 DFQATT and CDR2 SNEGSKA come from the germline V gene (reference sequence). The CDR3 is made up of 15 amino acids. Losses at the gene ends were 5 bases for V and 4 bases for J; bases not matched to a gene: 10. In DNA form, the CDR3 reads TGCAGTGCTGAAGATCGGGGCGGGGGGGCAGATACGCAGTATTTT. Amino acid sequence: CSAEDRGGGADTQYF.

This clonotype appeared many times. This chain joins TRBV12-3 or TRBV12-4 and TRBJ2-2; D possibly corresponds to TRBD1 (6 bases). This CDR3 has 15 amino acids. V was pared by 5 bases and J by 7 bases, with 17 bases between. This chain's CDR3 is CASSLTQGSSGELFF. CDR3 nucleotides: TGTGCCAGCAGTCTAACCCAGGGGTCGAGCGGGGAGCTGTTTTTT.

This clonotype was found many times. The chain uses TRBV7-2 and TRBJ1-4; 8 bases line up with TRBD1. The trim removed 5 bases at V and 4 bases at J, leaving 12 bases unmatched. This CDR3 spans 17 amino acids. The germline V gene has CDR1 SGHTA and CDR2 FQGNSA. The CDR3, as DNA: TGTGCCAGCAGCCTCCTAGGCAGGGGGCGGAGTAATGAAAAACTGTTTTTT. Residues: CASSLLGRGRSNEKLFF.

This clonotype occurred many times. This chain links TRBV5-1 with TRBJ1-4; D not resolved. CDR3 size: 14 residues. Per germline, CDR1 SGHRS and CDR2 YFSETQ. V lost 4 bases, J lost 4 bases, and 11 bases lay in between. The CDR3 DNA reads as TGCGCCAGCAGCGCCGTCAGCCTTAATGAAAAACTGTTTTTT. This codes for CASSAVSLNEKLFF.

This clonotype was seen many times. The CDR3 region has the DNA TGCGCCAGCAGTGAGGGTAGCAATCAGCCCCAGCATTTT. It translates to CASSEGSNQPQHF. This chain links TRBV5-1 with TRBJ1-5; D is uncertain. The CDR3 totals 13 residues. Germline CDR1 SGHRS, CDR2 YFSETQ. V lost 5 bases, J lost 0 bases, and 6 bases lay in between.

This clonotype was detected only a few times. The chain's CDR3 is CASSLGTGVIETQYF. The CDR3 coding sequence is TGTGCCAGCAGTTTAGGGACAGGGGTTATAGAGACCCAGTACTTC. The V and J genes are TRBV28 and TRBJ2-5; 10 bases match TRBD1. The CDR3 covers 15 residues. Germline V gene lookup returns CDR1 MDHEN and CDR2 SYDVKM. Losses at the gene ends were 2 bases for V and 4 bases for J; bases not matched to a gene: 4.

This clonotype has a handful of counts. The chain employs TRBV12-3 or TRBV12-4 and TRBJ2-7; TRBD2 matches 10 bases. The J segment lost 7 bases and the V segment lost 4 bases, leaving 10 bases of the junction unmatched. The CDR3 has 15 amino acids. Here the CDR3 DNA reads TGTGCCAGCAGTTCTAGCGGGGGCCTTCTGGGGGAGCAGTACTTC. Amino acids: CASSSSGGLLGEQYF.